The 17 T cell receptor beta chains reported below all come from one sample, sequenced in a study of patients and donors after allogeneic stem cell transplantation. TCRdb processed the RT-PCR reads anew with MiXCR; each CDR3 protein has one entry. In the table there are about a million distinct CDR3 sequences, approximately 18% of which are singletons. The sample comprised blood, either unsorted or a sorted T cell fraction (not recorded which). These receptors were taken from a human donor who was either an allogeneic HSCT recipient or a stem cell or donor lymphocyte infusion donor (not recorded which). It is not recorded whose cells these are; they may come from a transplant donor.

This clonotype was detected only a few times. The rearrangement joins TRBV4-3 to TRBJ1-4; a possible D gene is TRBD1 (6 bases). In germline, CDR1 is LGHNA, CDR2 YSLEER. The germline V and J ends were trimmed by 0 bases and 8 bases, with 22 bases remaining between them. The CDR3 runs to 18 residues. The CDR3, as DNA: TGCGCCAGCAGCCAAGATACCCCCCGACAGGTCCCGTGGGAAAAACTGTTTTTT. Translated: CASSQDTPRQVPWEKLFF.

This clonotype showed up just a few times. The chain couples TRBV5-1 to TRBJ1-2; 7 bases map to TRBD1. Trimming cost V 4 bases and J 3 bases; bases outside gene matches: 6. The CDR3 sequence is 14 residues long. The V gene's germline CDR1 is SGHRS and CDR2 YFSETQ. CDR3 nucleotides: TGCGCCAGCAGCCAACAGGGGAATGACTATGGCTACACCTTC. Its translation: CASSQQGNDYGYTF.

The CDR3 DNA is TGTGCCACCCGGGAGGGGAGGAGCTCCTACGAGCAGTACTTC. Its protein is CATREGRSSYEQYF. The chain couples TRBV27 to TRBJ2-7, with 8 nucleotides matching TRBD2. Unmatched junction bases numbered 8, after V lost 10 bases and J lost 0 bases. Germline assignment: CDR1 MNHEY and CDR2 SMNVEV (reference sequence). There are 14 residues in the CDR3.

There are a few counts of this clonotype. The chain is built from TRBV6-1 and TRBJ2-7; the D gene could be TRBD1 or TRBD2 (5 bases each). V was pared by 1 base and J by 3 bases, with 10 bases between. This CDR3 has 14 residues. Germline V lookup: CDR1 MNHNS, CDR2 SASEGT. In DNA form, the CDR3 reads TGTGCCAGCAGTGAAGGCCTTGGGGGCTACGAGCAGTACTTC. It yields the protein CASSEGLGGYEQYF.

This clonotype appeared a few times. The V and J genes are TRBV11-2 and TRBJ2-7, with unresolved D. Trimming removed 1 base at V and 7 bases at J, with 11 bases between. The CDR3 runs to 13 residues. The germline CDR1 and CDR2 sequences are SGHAT and FQNNGV. CDR3 DNA: TGTGCCAGCAGCTTAGTTAATGTTGGTGAGCAGTACTTC. As protein: CASSLVNVGEQYF.

The V and J genes are TRBV7-2 and TRBJ1-2; no reliable D call. V gave up 5 bases and J gave up 8 bases, with 15 bases separating them. The length of the CDR3 is 13 residues. Germline CDR1 is SGHTA and CDR2 is FQGNSA. CDR3 bases: TGTGCCAGCAGCCCAGGCAGGTTTCGAGGCTACACCTTC. This gives the protein CASSPGRFRGYTF.

This clonotype was seen repeatedly, ten times or more. The chain has TRBV12-3 or TRBV12-4 and TRBJ2-4, with D possibly being TRBD1 or TRBD2 (5 bases each). V lost 4 bases, J lost 0 bases, and 13 bases lay in between. The CDR3 covers 16 residues. The CDR3 bases are TGTGCCAGCAGTTATAGGTGGGGGATAGCCAAAAACATTCAGTACTTC. This gives the protein CASSYRWGIAKNIQYF.

This clonotype came up a few times. This chain connects TRBV9 to TRBJ2-1, with 7 bases identical to TRBD2. In germline, CDR1 is SGDLS, CDR2 YYNGEE. This CDR3 is 18 amino acids long. V shed 4 bases and J 6 bases; nucleotides not matched to a gene: 19. CDR3 sequence (DNA): TGTGCCAGCAGCACCATTCCCGGGGCGGGAGCGGGGATCAATGAGCAGTTCTTC. Translating gives CASSTIPGAGAGINEQFF.

There are a few counts of this clonotype. The chain is built from TRBV20-1 and TRBJ2-7, with TRBD2 matching 8 bases. V shed 5 bases and J 4 bases; nucleotides not matched to a gene: 7. CDR1 is DFQATT and CDR2 is SNEGSKA in the germline V gene (reference sequence). The CDR3 length is 13 residues. The CDR3 bases are TGCAGTGCTCTAGCGGGCGACATTTACGAGCAGTACTTC. It specifies CSALAGDIYEQYF.

The rearrangement links TRBV2 to TRBJ2-3, with a tentative D call TRBD2 (5 bases). Germline V gene lookup returns CDR1 SNHLY and CDR2 FYNNEI. With 2 bases removed from V and 4 bases from J, the gap between germline ends came to 7 bases. The CDR3 loop spans 13 amino acids. The CDR3 here is CASSERGSDTQYF. The CDR3 coding sequence is TGTGCCAGCAGTGAAAGAGGGTCAGATACGCAGTATTTT.

The V and J genes are TRBV20-1 and TRBJ1-5; 7 bases are shared with TRBD1. In germline, CDR1 is DFQATT, CDR2 SNEGSKA (reference sequence). This CDR3 has 13 residues. The trim removed 5 bases at V and 4 bases at J, leaving 5 bases unmatched. The CDR3: CSAVQGINQPQHF. For the CDR3, the DNA is TGCAGTGCTGTACAGGGGATAAATCAGCCCCAGCATTTT.

The chain joins TRBV20-1 to TRBJ1-1; D perhaps matches TRBD1 (5 bases). The V gene lost 3 bases and the J gene lost 1 base, with 12 bases spanning the gap. The CDR3 has 14 amino acids. CDR1 and CDR2 (germline): DFQATT, SNEGSKA (reference sequence). CDR3 DNA sequence: TGCAGTGCTAGGGGGACTGTGAAGAACACTGAAGCTTTCTTT. Translated: CSARGTVKNTEAFF.

The V and J genes are TRBV5-8 and TRBJ2-7, with 12 nucleotides matching TRBD2. Germline V lookup: CDR1 SGHTS, CDR2 YDEGEE. This CDR3 contains 15 residues. V dropped 4 bases and J dropped 6; count of bases not matched to a gene: 8. DNA of the CDR3: TGTGCCAGCAGCCTTCGACTAGCGGGAGCATCCGAGCAGTACTTC. This sequence encodes CASSLRLAGASEQYF.

The rearrangement links TRBV12-3 or TRBV12-4 to TRBJ1-1, with 7 positions matching TRBD1. With V trimmed by 5 bases and J by 1 base, 7 bases remained unmatched. This CDR3 has 15 residues. The CDR3 coding sequence is TGTGCCAGCAGTCTCAGACAGGGTAGGAACACTGAAGCTTTCTTT. It translates to CASSLRQGRNTEAFF.

This clonotype came up a few times. The chain employs TRBV7-9 and TRBJ1-2; no clear D gene. The CDR3 runs to 12 residues. Trimming pared 6 bases from V and 6 bases from J, leaving 11 bases between. Per germline, CDR1 SEHNR and CDR2 FQNEAQ (reference sequence). The CDR3 bases are TGTGCCAGCAGGCGAGAGAGTAATGGCTACACCTTC. Residues: CASRRESNGYTF. Full variable domain (rest looked up from reference TRBV7-9 and TRBJ1-2): DTGVSQNPRHKITKRGQNVTFRCDPISEHNRLYWYRQTLGQGPEFLTYFQNEAQLEKSRLLSDRFSAERPKGSFSTLEIQRTEQGDSAMYLCASRRESNGYTFGSGTRLTVV.

This clonotype came up a few times. The chain links TRBV5-1 to TRBJ2-6; no firm D call. Between the trimmed V and J ends, which lost 3 bases and 0 bases, there was a span of 7 bases. Germline V gene lookup returns CDR1 SGHRS and CDR2 YFSETQ. The CDR3 has 15 amino acids. For the CDR3, the DNA is TGCGCCAGCAGCTCCACAACCTCTGGGGCCAACGTCCTGACTTTC. This gives the protein CASSSTTSGANVLTF.

A few counts support this clonotype. This may be a read error: a much more frequent sequence differs by one nucleotide. The chain is built from TRBV5-1 and TRBJ2-5, with D unclear. Germline V gene lookup returns CDR1 SGHRS and CDR2 YFSETQ. The CDR3 sequence is 12 residues long. Trimming shortened V by 2 bases and J by 2 bases, and 4 bases separated the two germline ends. The CDR3 nucleotides are TGCGCCAGCAGCTTCGAACAAGAGACCCAGTACTTC. It translates to CASSFEQETQYF.